This T cell receptor beta chain comes out of a study of regulatory T cells in long-lasting Graves disease. Study-wide points: Persistent disease preferred TRBV28, TRBJ1-2 and TRBJ2-5; new disease, TRBV20-1 and TRBJ2-1.

The sample's time point: persistent/refractory GD, antithyroid drugs over 5 years with positive TRAb. The TCR library was made from RNA that had been extracted from PBMCs in TRIzol. V was trimmed by 2 bases and J by 2 bases, leaving 15 bases between them. There are 16 residues in the CDR3. The germline V gene encodes CDR1 KGHSH and CDR2 LQKENI. Both iRepertoire HTBI primers and Arm-PCR of CDR3 regions were used to build the TCR beta libraries. TCRdb re-derived calls from the multiplex PCR reads in MiXCR, one entry per CDR3 protein. This table has a few hundred thousand distinct CDR3 sequences, about a quarter appearing once. For this clonotype: Its antigen is still unknown.

This receptor was taken from a female donor with Graves disease. This sample comprised peripheral blood mononuclear cells (PBMCs), obtained when the disease was refractory, from a patient treated with antithyroid drugs. The rearrangement joins TRBV18 to TRBJ1-2; D is ambiguous. Written as DNA, the CDR3 is TGTGCCAGCTCACCAGCTCTTGGCAGCCCGAACTATGGCTACACCTTC. It codes for CASSPALGSPNYGYTF.